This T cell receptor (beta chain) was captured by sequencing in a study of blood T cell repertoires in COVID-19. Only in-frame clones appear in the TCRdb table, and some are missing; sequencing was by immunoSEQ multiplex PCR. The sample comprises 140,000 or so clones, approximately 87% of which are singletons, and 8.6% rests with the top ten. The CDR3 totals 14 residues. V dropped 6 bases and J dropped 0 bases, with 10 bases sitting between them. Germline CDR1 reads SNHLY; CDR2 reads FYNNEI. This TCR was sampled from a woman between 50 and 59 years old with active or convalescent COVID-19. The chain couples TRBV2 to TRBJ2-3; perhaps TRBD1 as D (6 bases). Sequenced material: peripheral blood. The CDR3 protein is CASSIQGSTDTQYF. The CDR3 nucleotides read TGTGCCAGCAGCATTCAGGGGAGCACAGATACGCAGTATTTT.